This T cell receptor (beta chain) is drawn from a study of blood T cell repertoires in COVID-19 (dated by TCRdb to 2020 to 2021). Describing the broader study: Samples covering the acute and convalescent phases of COVID-19 were provided by collaborators in the United States, Italy and Spain. Subjects who had been exposed to COVID-19, were actively infected with it, or had recovered from it provided the deeply sampled blood TCRbeta repertoires that made up the dataset. Where available, HLA class I and class II types were obtained from metadata supplied by the sample provider rather than from assay-based typing. The material from the prospective study consisted of cDNA or gDNA derived from T cells, B-cell-depleted T cells, or PBMCs. Nearly every sample came with metadata listing a de-identified subject ID, COVID-19 status, age in years and sex. The repertoires were made available in a free public database intended to serve as a resource for research on the immune response to SARS-CoV-2. Samples were obtained from the ongoing ImmuneRACE study (first 160 participants) and from roughly 1,300 subjects provided by 6 global collaborators.

From the cysteine through the phenylalanine, the CDR3 covers 15 amino acids. Left in the record is the CDR3 DNA by itself, 45 bases read in frame from the first base. Taken from the germline V gene, the CDR1 and CDR2 loops are SGHRS and YFSETQ. A distance of 13 bases separates the germline ends of V and J, which lose 1 base and 4 bases respectively. TCRbeta CDR3 regions were amplified from genomic DNA by means of the immunoSEQ Assay, a bias-controlled multiplex PCR. The original methods were these. The number of nucleated cells in each sample was estimated by amplification of reference gene primers within the assay. Sequence reads were collapsed and filtered to measure the absolute abundance of every unique TCRbeta CDR3 rearrangement. For each sample, productive Simpson clonality was calculated by taking the square root of Simpson's diversity index across productive rearrangements. This is the immuneACCESS table as TCRdb keeps it, with only in-frame sequences that have V and J called. A part of the clones is gone; compared with another copy, unresolved V genes explain less than half, and the rest is unexplained. Clone size and the V and J calls come from that table; the DNA yielded D and trimming. The sample table records more than 250,000 clones; roughly nine tenths of these occur just once. The ten largest clonotypes hold 6% to 6.5% of the sample.

Concerning this clone: What this receptor recognizes is not known. No quality values exist for individual bases; no much larger clone is one base distant.

Participants in the prospective study were enrolled through a virtual design, were aged roughly 18 to 100 years, and lived in roughly 26 United States geographic areas. To assign participants to cohorts, the prospective study relied on clinical history that participants themselves reported in a screening survey and a study questionnaire. Recovered participants in ImmuneRACE Cohort 3 were defined by two consecutive negative NP/OP PCR tests, clearance by a healthcare professional, or resolution of symptoms. In the prospective study, whole blood, serum and a nasopharyngeal or oropharyngeal swab were collected from each participant by mobile phlebotomists. Prospective study participants could optionally give additional blood draws and questionnaires over an approximately 2-month period. Before DNA extraction, prospective study blood samples were shipped either frozen or at room temperature. General findings and caveats noted by the study authors: Clinical and demographic metadata were provided uncurated, with the amount varying by source and participant.

Recombination connected TRBV5-1 to TRBJ2-3, and the D gene may be TRBD2, 5 bases matching. The sequence was obtained from a woman aged 40 to 50 who had recovered from COVID-19. The source material was PBMCs or T cells enriched from blood (not recorded which). The sequence in DNA is TGCGCCAGCAGCTTGAAGTTAGGAGGACCAGATACGCAGTATTTT. Its protein product is CASSLKLGGPDTQYF.